The 28 T cell receptor beta chains given below trace back to one sample, sequenced in a study of blood T cell repertoires in COVID-19. The assay was immunoSEQ multiplex PCR, and TCRdb's table has in-frame clones only and misses some. Of approximately 350,000 clones listed, approximately 84% are singletons. The sample was PBMCs or T cells enriched from blood (not recorded which). The receptors come from a woman between 25 and 40 years old who had recovered from COVID-19.

DNA for the CDR3: TGTGCCAGTAGTATGGCAACTAACTATGGCTACACCTTC. Its translation: CASSMATNYGYTF. The V gene is TRBV19, the J gene TRBJ1-2; D not resolved. Germline assignment: CDR1 LNHDA and CDR2 SQIVND (reference sequence). The CDR3 totals 13 residues. Trimming took 3 bases from V and 0 from J, leaving 5 bases between them.

This chain uses TRBV14 with TRBJ2-1; 10 positions agree with TRBD2. V was clipped by 3 bases and J by 9 bases; unmatched bases: 14. There are 17 residues in the CDR3. From germline, CDR1 is SGHDN and CDR2 FVKESK. The CDR3 nucleotides read TGTGCCAGCAGCCAGTGGGCGTCGAGCGGGAGGGTCGGTGAGCAGTTCTTC. Residues: CASSQWASSGRVGEQFF.

This chain connects TRBV9 to TRBJ1-2; D might be TRBD1 (6 bases). The CDR3 runs to 18 residues. CDR1 is SGDLS, CDR2 YYNGEE, per germline. Between the trimmed V and J ends, which lost 0 bases and 1 base, there was a span of 19 bases. The CDR3 here is CASSVDSGGATLNYGYTF. CDR3 in DNA: TGTGCCAGCAGCGTAGATTCCGGGGGGGCCACCCTTAACTATGGCTACACCTTC.

The chain links TRBV5-6 to TRBJ1-2; TRBD1 matches 7 bases. The CDR3 spans 14 residues. The V segment lost 1 base and the J segment 6 bases; nucleotides outside the gene matches: 6. Per germline, CDR1 SGHDT and CDR2 YYEEEE. The CDR3 sequence: CASSLYRRGDGYTF. CDR3 bases: TGTGCCAGCAGCTTGTACCGCAGGGGGGATGGCTACACCTTC.

The V call is TRBV6-5, the J call TRBJ2-7, with 9 bases fitting TRBD1. V shed 4 bases and J 4 bases; nucleotides not matched to a gene: 5. Germline V lookup: CDR1 MNHEY, CDR2 SVGAGI. This CDR3 contains 14 residues. The DNA of the CDR3 is TGTGCCAGCAGTTTTGGACAGGGGCGGTACGAGCAGTACTTC. It codes for CASSFGQGRYEQYF.

The rearrangement joins TRBV5-1 to TRBJ1-2, with D tentatively TRBD1 (6 bases). This CDR3 comprises 15 residues. Germline-derived CDR1 and CDR2 are SGHRS and YFSETQ. V lost 0 bases and J lost 2, with 11 bases in between. The CDR3: CASSLGGGQNYGYTF. The CDR3 DNA sequence: TGCGCCAGCAGCTTGGGTGGCGGACAGAACTATGGCTACACCTTC.

The chain is built from TRBV5-1 and TRBJ2-1; 10 nucleotides agree with TRBD2. CDR1 is SGHRS and CDR2 is YFSETQ in the germline V gene. The CDR3 totals 17 residues. V gave up 0 bases and J gave up 6 bases; unmatched junction bases: 9. The CDR3 here is CASSLEGLADWGNEQFF. The CDR3, as DNA: TGCGCCAGCAGCTTGGAAGGACTAGCGGATTGGGGCAATGAGCAGTTCTTC. The entire variable domain, with the rest obtained from reference TRBV5-1 and TRBJ2-1, is as follows: KAGVTQTPRYLIKTRGQQVTLSCSPISGHRSVSWYQQTPGQGLQFLFEYFSETQRNKGNFPGRFSGRQFSNSRSEMNVSTLELGDSALYLCASSLEGLADWGNEQFFGPGTRLTVL.

The rearrangement uses TRBV25-1 and TRBJ2-7; 10 positions match TRBD2. CDR1 is MGHDK, CDR2 SYGVNS, per germline. The CDR3 runs 16 residues. The V segment lost 3 bases and the J segment 6 bases; nucleotides outside the gene matches: 11. In nucleotides, the CDR3 is TGTGCCAGCAGTGACGAACCGACTAGCGGGTTGAGCGAGCAGTACTTC. Amino acid sequence: CASSDEPTSGLSEQYF.

The chain has TRBV27 and TRBJ1-1; TRBD1 is a possible D gene (5 bases). This CDR3 contains 14 residues. CDR1 and CDR2 (germline): MNHEY, SMNVEV (reference sequence). V lost 5 bases to trimming and J lost 4 bases, with 14 bases between them. As DNA, the CDR3 is TGTGCCAGCAGTCCTCCCCAGGGAAGCACTGAAGCTTTCTTT. Residues: CASSPPQGSTEAFF.

The chain uses TRBV27 and TRBJ2-3, with a tentative D call TRBD1 (6 bases). Deletions cut 4 bases from V and 1 base from J, with 15 bases between. Germline assignment: CDR1 MNHEY and CDR2 SMNVEV (reference sequence). The CDR3 extends over 16 amino acids. The DNA for the CDR3 is TGTGCCAGCAGTTCCGGGACACCGCGTGGCACAGATACGCAGTATTTT. It yields the protein CASSSGTPRGTDTQYF.

This clone was found once. The gene calls are TRBV9 and TRBJ1-6, with D possibly matching TRBD1 (6 bases). This CDR3 has 15 amino acids. V gave up 2 bases and J gave up 10 bases, with 16 bases separating them. Germline CDR1 and CDR2: SGDLS and YYNGEE. The CDR3 sequence is CASSVQDRGLSPLHF. DNA for the CDR3: TGTGCCAGCAGCGTGCAGGACAGAGGGTTGTCACCCCTCCACTTT. The full variable domain, with the rest looked up from reference TRBV9 and TRBJ1-6, is DSGVTQTPKHLITATGQRVTLRCSPRSGDLSVYWYQQSLDQGLQFLIQYYNGEERAKGNILERFSAQQFPDLHSELNLSSLELGDSALYFCASSVQDRGLSPLHFGNGTRLTVT.

The rearrangement joins TRBV28 to TRBJ2-7; no reliable D call. CDR3 size: 13 residues. Per the germline V gene, CDR1 is MDHEN and CDR2 is SYDVKM. With 5 bases removed from V and 3 bases from J, the gap between germline ends came to 11 bases. CDR3: CASSAGSHYEQYF. For the CDR3, the DNA is TGTGCCAGCAGTGCCGGGTCGCACTACGAGCAGTACTTC.

This rearrangement joins TRBV25-1 to TRBJ1-1; 9 bases are shared with TRBD1. This CDR3 has 16 residues. The germline CDR1 and CDR2 sequences are MGHDK and SYGVNS. With 3 bases clipped from V and 0 bases from J, the junction kept 5 bases outside the gene matches. CDR3 protein: CASSDSRQGVNTEAFF. The CDR3 DNA is TGTGCCAGCAGTGATTCCCGACAGGGGGTGAACACTGAAGCTTTCTTT.

V and J are TRBV7-2 and TRBJ1-1; a possible D gene is TRBD1 (6 bases). This CDR3 has 16 residues. Germline lookup yields CDR1 SGHTA and CDR2 FQGNSA. V lost 5 bases to trimming and J lost 7 bases, with 23 bases between them. The CDR3 DNA follows: TGTGCCAGCAGCGTTCAGGGGAGGGACACCTTTGGTGAAGCTTTCTTT. Its translation is CASSVQGRDTFGEAFF.

The CDR3 DNA reads TGTGCCAGCAGCTTTGTCCTGGGACAGGTTAGGACAGATACGCAGTATTTT. Translating it yields CASSFVLGQVRTDTQYF. The chain combines TRBV7-3 with TRBJ2-3; 8 nucleotides align to TRBD1. The CDR3 is 17 amino acids. Losses at the gene ends were 3 bases for V and 3 bases for J; bases not matched to a gene: 11. CDR1 and CDR2 (germline): SGHTA, FQGTGA. The whole variable domain, remainder taken from reference TRBV7-3 and TRBJ2-3, is GAGVSQTPSNKVTEKGKYVELRCDPISGHTALYWYRQSLGQGPEFLIYFQGTGAADDSGLPNDRFFAVRPEGSVSTLKIQRTERGDSAVYLCASSFVLGQVRTDTQYFGPGTRLTVL.

This clone was counted between two and nine times. The chain links TRBV6-5 to TRBJ2-5, with D maybe TRBD1 (5 bases). This CDR3 spans 14 amino acids. Per the germline V gene, CDR1 is MNHEY and CDR2 is SVGAGI. V lost 1 base, J lost 2 bases, and 8 bases lay in between. The CDR3 DNA follows: TGTGCCAGCAGTTACTGGCAGGGTCAAGAGACCCAGTACTTC. Amino acid sequence: CASSYWQGQETQYF.

V usage is TRBV27 and J usage is TRBJ2-5; perhaps TRBD2 as D (5 bases). Between the trimmed V and J ends, which lost 0 bases and 3 bases, there was a span of 8 bases. The CDR3 loop spans 14 amino acids. Germline values: CDR1 MNHEY, CDR2 SMNVEV (reference sequence). CDR3 in amino acids: CASSLSLREETQYF. CDR3 DNA sequence: TGTGCCAGCAGTTTATCGTTGCGGGAAGAGACCCAGTACTTC.

V usage is TRBV3-1 (or the pseudogene TRBV3-2) and J usage is TRBJ2-2; 7 nucleotides agree with TRBD2. The ends lost 4 bases at V and 1 base at J; junction bases unmatched: 6. The CDR3 is 16 amino acids. The V gene's germline CDR1 is LGHDT and CDR2 YNNKEL (reference sequence). The CDR3 region has the DNA TGTGCCAGCAGCCCCTTCGCGGGGGTGAACACCGGGGAGCTGTTTTTT. Encoded protein: CASSPFAGVNTGELFF.

The chain carries TRBV7-6 and TRBJ2-3; TRBD1 aligns across 7 bases. The V gene's germline CDR1 is SGHVS and CDR2 FNYEAQ. V trimming: 1 base; J trimming: 2 bases; junction bases outside the gene matches: 6. This CDR3 contains 16 residues. This chain's CDR3 is CASSLDNRGITDTQYF. The CDR3 nucleotides are TGTGCCAGCAGCTTAGACAACAGGGGAATCACAGATACGCAGTATTTT.

In DNA form, the CDR3 reads TGTGCCATCAGTGCCCAGCAAAGGGGTCTCGGTCAGCCCCAGCATTTT. As protein: CAISAQQRGLGQPQHF. This chain joins TRBV10-3 and TRBJ1-5; possibly TRBD1 for D (5 bases). The CDR3 has 16 amino acids. The V gene lost 4 bases and the J gene lost 6 bases, with 19 bases spanning the gap. CDR1 and CDR2 (germline): ENHRY, SYGVKD.

This chain uses TRBV10-3 with TRBJ2-7; TRBD2 matches 8 bases. The V and J ends lost 6 bases and 1 base, in that order; junction bases with no gene match: 8. This CDR3 has 15 residues. Germline assignment: CDR1 ENHRY and CDR2 SYGVKD. CDR3 nucleotide sequence: TGTGCCATCAGACCCGGGACTAGGGGATCCTACGAGCAGTACTTC. Protein product: CAIRPGTRGSYEQYF.

The V call is TRBV28, the J call TRBJ1-1; TRBD1 is a possible D gene (5 bases). Trimming cost V 1 base and J 3 bases, with 18 bases left between them. CDR1 MDHEN and CDR2 SYDVKM come from the germline V gene. There are 17 residues in the CDR3. CDR3 sequence: CASSLSETRDLDTEAFF. The DNA for the CDR3 is TGTGCCAGCAGTTTATCAGAAACCAGGGATCTGGACACTGAAGCTTTCTTT.

This rearrangement joins TRBV29-1 to TRBJ2-2; 11 bases match TRBD2. CDR1 is SQVTM, CDR2 ANQGSEA, per germline. This CDR3 is built from 16 residues. With V trimmed by 5 bases and J by 7 bases, 12 bases remained unmatched. This CDR3 reads CSVLGLAGGPGGELFF. The CDR3 bases are TGCAGCGTTTTGGGGCTAGCGGGGGGCCCCGGCGGGGAGCTGTTTTTT.

The V and J genes are TRBV6-1 and TRBJ2-7; the match to TRBD2 covers 7 bases. The CDR3 totals 14 residues. After removal of 2 bases from V and 4 bases from J, the junction contained 5 bases not matched to a gene. Germline loops: CDR1 MNHNS, CDR2 SASEGT. The CDR3 here is CASSESGTYYEQYF. The CDR3 nucleotides read TGTGCCAGCAGTGAAAGCGGGACGTATTACGAGCAGTACTTC.

The genes are TRBV12-5 and TRBJ2-2; TRBD1 is a possible D gene (5 bases). CDR1 and CDR2 (germline): LGHNT, FRNRAP. V lost 2 bases, J lost 7 bases, and 14 bases lay in between. CDR3 length: 15 amino acids. CDR3 loop: CASGLFVADNGELFF. The CDR3 nucleotides read TGTGCTAGTGGTTTGTTTGTGGCGGACAACGGGGAGCTGTTTTTT. The variable domain in full, completed from reference TRBV12-5 and TRBJ2-2, reads DARVTQTPRHKVTEMGQEVTMRCQPILGHNTVFWYRQTMMQGLELLAYFRNRAPLDDSGMPKDRFSAEMPDATLATLKIQPSEPRDSAVYFCASGLFVADNGELFFGEGSRLTVL.

V and J are TRBV21-1 and TRBJ2-1; whether TRBD1, the table's D call, matches the DNA was not checked. TRBV21-1 is a pseudogene. The CDR3 sequence is 16 residues long. In DNA form, the CDR3 reads TGTGCCAGCAGCCTCCCTGGACAGGGGAATTCTGATGAGCAGTTCTTC. Its translation: CASSLPGQGNSDEQFF.

The chain has TRBV28 and TRBJ1-5; possibly TRBD1 for D (6 bases). Germline-derived CDR1 and CDR2 are MDHEN and SYDVKM. V was pared by 4 bases and J by 6 bases, with 16 bases between. The CDR3 runs 15 residues. The CDR3, as DNA: TGTGCCAGCAGTTCACCAGGGGTGGTGATTCAGCCCCAGCATTTT. Translation gives CASSSPGVVIQPQHF.

This chain joins TRBV7-9 and TRBJ2-1; 8 bases are shared with TRBD2. J was trimmed by 5 bases and V by 2 bases; bases with no gene match: 2. Germline-derived CDR1 and CDR2 are SEHNR and FQNEAQ (reference sequence). The CDR3 loop spans 14 amino acids. The CDR3 region is CASSLSGSHNEQFF. CDR3 sequence (DNA): TGTGCCAGCAGCTTAAGCGGGAGCCACAATGAGCAGTTCTTC.